This is a list of T cell receptor beta chains from one sample in a study of blood T cell repertoires in COVID-19. Assay: immunoSEQ multiplex PCR; the TCRdb copy retains only in-frame clones and omits some. The table lists some 270,000 clones, about 82% of them singletons, with approximately 6% in the top ten. Sequenced input: peripheral blood. The receptors stem from a woman of 80 years or more with COVID-19, enrolled during active disease. The CDR3 runs from the conserved cysteine through the conserved F or W. A D gene is named only where the DNA matches it firmly. Clone sizes are given selectively: once, few, many, or a class where the clone is expanded.

length | J | D | size | V | CDR3 | DNA
13 | TRBJ2-7 | TRBD2 | . | TRBV9 | CASSSPGGYEQYF | TGTGCCAGCAGCTCCCCGGGGGGGTACGAGCAGTACTTC
14 | TRBJ1-2 | . | . | TRBV5-1 | CASSKGGSDRGYTF | TGCGCCAGCAGTAAGGGAGGCTCGGATCGGGGCTACACCTTC
15 | TRBJ1-1 | . | . | TRBV23-1 | CASSQYRGGNTEAFF | TGCGCCAGCAGTCAATATAGGGGGGGCAACACTGAAGCTTTCTTT
15 | TRBJ1-1 | TRBD1 | . | TRBV28 | CASSIPQGASTEAFF | TGTGCCAGCAGTATACCACAGGGGGCAAGCACTGAAGCTTTCTTT
14 | TRBJ1-2 | . | once | TRBV3-1/TRBV3-2 | CASSQAGVPYGYTF | TGTGCCAGCAGCCAAGCAGGGGTGCCCTATGGCTACACCTTC
13 | TRBJ1-2 | TRBD1 | . | TRBV3-1/TRBV3-2 | CASSQGQGSVDTF | TGTGCCAGCAGCCAAGGACAGGGTTCGGTCGACACCTTC
10 | TRBJ1-1 | . | . | TRBV7-9 | CASSSVSAFF | TGTGCCAGCAGCTCTGTATCAGCTTTCTTT
14 | TRBJ2-1 | . | . | TRBV10-3 | CAISAEGGNNEQFF | TGTGCCATCAGTGCGGAAGGGGGAAACAATGAGCAGTTCTTC
13 | TRBJ2-1 | . | . | TRBV3-1/TRBV3-2 | CASSQDPAGEQFF | TGTGCCAGCAGCCAAGATCCGGCGGGGGAGCAGTTCTTC
14 | TRBJ2-4 | . | . | TRBV28 | CASSDRGNRAIQYF | TGTGCCAGCAGTGACCGGGGGAACCGTGCCATTCAGTACTTC
14 | TRBJ2-2 | TRBD1 | once | TRBV5-1 | CASSPGQATGELFF | TGCGCCAGCAGCCCCGGACAGGCCACCGGGGAGCTGTTTTTT
15 | TRBJ2-3 | . | . | TRBV19 | CASSIRQTSTDTQYF | TGTGCCAGTAGTATTCGACAAACTAGCACAGATACGCAGTATTTT
13 | TRBJ2-1 | . | once | TRBV9 | CASSVGVINEQFF | TGTGCCAGCAGCGTAGGAGTCATAAACGAGCAGTTCTTC
15 | TRBJ1-3 | . | few | TRBV19 | CASSIRGVSGNTIYF | TGTGCCAGTAGTATCCGGGGGGTCTCTGGAAACACCATATATTTT
14 | TRBJ1-2 | TRBD1 | few | TRBV3-1/TRBV3-2 | CASSQGGTGYGYTF | TGTGCCAGCAGCCAAGGCGGGACAGGCTATGGCTACACCTTC
14 | TRBJ1-1 | . | . | TRBV10-3 | CAISWGTLNTEAFF | TGTGCCATCAGTTGGGGGACATTGAACACTGAAGCTTTCTTT
15 | TRBJ1-2 | . | once | TRBV29-1 | CSVEYTGLGVNGYTF | TGCAGCGTTGAGTATACCGGGCTAGGGGTCAATGGCTACACCTTC
13 | TRBJ1-1 | . | . | TRBV5-1 | CASSLNINTEAFF | TGCGCCAGCAGCTTGAACATTAACACTGAAGCTTTCTTT
13 | TRBJ1-5 | . | . | TRBV5-1 | CASRDGENQPQHF | TGCGCCAGCAGAGATGGGGAGAATCAGCCCCAGCATTTT
14 | TRBJ2-5 | TRBD1 | . | TRBV5-1 | CASSTDRGRETQYF | TGCGCCAGCAGCACGGACAGGGGACGAGAGACCCAGTACTTC
14 | TRBJ1-1 | . | . | TRBV7-9 | CASSLLGPRTEAFF | TGTGCCAGCAGCTTACTGGGGCCCAGGACTGAAGCTTTCTTT
13 | TRBJ1-1 | TRBD1 | . | TRBV6-6 | CASSYSRGGQAFF | TGTGCCAGCAGTTACTCGAGAGGGGGCCAAGCTTTCTTT
15 | TRBJ2-3 | TRBD1 | . | TRBV10-3 | CAINPGTVGTDTQYF | TGTGCCATCAACCCTGGGACAGTAGGCACAGATACGCAGTATTTT
15 | TRBJ2-2 | . | . | TRBV19 | CASSITATNTGELFF | TGTGCCAGTAGTATAACAGCCACGAACACCGGGGAGCTGTTTTTT
15 | TRBJ2-5 | . | . | TRBV18 | CASSLRDSDLETQYF | TGTGCCAGCTCACTCCGGGACTCCGATCTGGAGACCCAGTACTTC
14 | TRBJ2-5 | . | . | TRBV18 | CASSPAGSTETQYF | TGTGCCAGCTCCCCGGCAGGTTCAACGGAGACCCAGTACTTC
15 | TRBJ2-1 | TRBD2 | . | TRBV18 | CASSPSEAGGVEQFF | TGTGCCAGCTCACCGAGTGAAGCGGGGGGGGTTGAGCAGTTCTTC
14 | TRBJ1-5 | . | . | TRBV19 | CASSVKTRDQPQHF | TGTGCCAGTAGTGTCAAGACAAGAGATCAGCCCCAGCATTTT
16 | TRBJ1-3 | TRBD1 | few | TRBV9 | CASSTQDRAHGNTIYF | TGTGCCAGCAGCACCCAAGACAGGGCGCATGGAAACACCATATATTTT
15 | TRBJ2-3 | TRBD2 | . | TRBV10-3 | CAISETGLATDTQYF | TGTGCCATCAGTGAGACGGGACTAGCCACAGATACGCAGTATTTT
13 | TRBJ1-2 | TRBD1 | few | TRBV5-6 | CASSLDRYYGYTF | TGTGCCAGCAGCCTGGACAGGTACTATGGCTACACCTTC
11 | TRBJ1-1 | . | . | TRBV28 | CASSLGRQAFF | TGTGCCAGCAGTTTAGGCAGGCAGGCTTTCTTT
12 | TRBJ1-1 | . | . | TRBV19 | CASSIDPTGAFF | TGTGCCAGTAGTATCGACCCCACGGGGGCTTTCTTT
14 | TRBJ2-4 | . | . | TRBV2 | CASIRDLAKNIQYF | TGTGCCAGCATCCGGGACTTAGCCAAAAACATTCAGTACTTC
15 | TRBJ2-3 | TRBD1 | few | TRBV12-5 | CASGLGQGGGDTQYF | TGTGCTAGTGGTTTGGGACAGGGCGGTGGAGATACGCAGTATTTT
17 | TRBJ1-3 | TRBD1 | . | TRBV14 | CASSQRQGFFAGNTIYF | TGTGCCAGCAGCCAAAGACAGGGTTTTTTTGCTGGAAACACCATATATTTT
13 | TRBJ1-5 | TRBD1 | few | TRBV12-3/TRBV12-4 | CASSSTGGQPQHF | TGTGCCAGCAGTTCTACAGGGGGTCAGCCCCAGCATTTT
18 | TRBJ2-2 | TRBD1 | . | TRBV4-2 | CASSQELRGDRASGELFF | TGTGCCAGCAGCCAAGAGCTTCGTGGGGACAGGGCGTCCGGGGAGCTGTTTTTT
15 | TRBJ2-7 | TRBD2 | . | TRBV7-2 | CASSLPSGGVYEQYF | TGTGCCAGCAGCTTACCTAGCGGGGGGGTCTACGAGCAGTACTTC
14 | TRBJ1-3 | . | . | TRBV7-2 | CASSVQSPGNTIYF | TGTGCCAGCAGCGTTCAGTCCCCTGGAAACACCATATATTTT
13 | TRBJ1-1 | . | . | TRBV30 | CAWSVLANTEAFF | TGTGCCTGGAGTGTACTAGCGAACACTGAAGCTTTCTTT
14 | TRBJ1-1 | TRBD1 | . | TRBV6-6 | CASNSHRGDTEAFF | TGTGCCAGCAATTCCCACAGGGGCGACACTGAAGCTTTCTTT
12 | TRBJ2-5 | TRBD1 | . | TRBV2 | CASFEQGETQYF | TGTGCCAGCTTTGAACAGGGGGAGACCCAGTACTTC
12 | TRBJ1-6 | . | . | TRBV3-1/TRBV3-2 | CASSRGVLPLHF | TGTGCCAGCAGCCGGGGGGTCTTACCCCTCCACTTT
14 | TRBJ1-1 | TRBD1 | . | TRBV10-3 | CAIRTDRAGTEAFF | TGTGCCATCAGGACGGACAGGGCTGGCACTGAAGCTTTCTTT
16 | TRBJ2-7 | . | . | TRBV7-2 | CASSSPNFRQGFEQYF | TGTGCCAGCAGCTCCCCCAATTTTAGGCAGGGCTTCGAGCAGTACTTC